This TCR beta chain was sequenced during a study of blood T cell repertoires in COVID-19. Study as a whole: T cells, B-cell-depleted T cells, or PBMCs provided the cDNA or gDNA that served as material.

Only in-frame clones appear in the TCRdb table, and some are missing; sequencing was by immunoSEQ multiplex PCR. The sample lists 200,000 to 300,000 clones, 87% occurring once. This CDR3 spans 17 amino acids. V dropped 2 bases and J dropped 9 bases, with 23 bases sitting between them. Looked up from germline, CDR1 is SGHDT and CDR2 is YYEEEE. The chain uses TRBV5-6 and TRBJ2-2; D might be TRBD2 (6 bases). The sample was peripheral blood. This clonotype was obtained from a woman aged 40 to 55 who had recovered from COVID-19. CDR3 bases: TGTGCCAGCAGCTTTTACCCGGGACTGGGGGTAGTCAGGGAGCTGTTTTTT. It is translated as CASSFYPGLGVVRELFF.